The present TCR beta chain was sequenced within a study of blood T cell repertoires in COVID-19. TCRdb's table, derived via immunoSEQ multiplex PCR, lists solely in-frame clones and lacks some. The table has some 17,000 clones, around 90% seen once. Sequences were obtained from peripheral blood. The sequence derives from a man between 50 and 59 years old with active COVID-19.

The DNA for the CDR3 is TGTGCCACCAGCAGAGATTGGGGCTCGGGAAACACCATATATTTT. It yields the protein CATSRDWGSGNTIYF. This rearrangement joins TRBV15 to TRBJ1-3, with a possible D match to TRBD1 (5 bases). Germline CDR1 reads LNHNV; CDR2 reads YYDKDF (reference sequence). The V end was cut by 0 bases, the J end by 4 bases, with 10 bases between. CDR3 size: 15 residues.